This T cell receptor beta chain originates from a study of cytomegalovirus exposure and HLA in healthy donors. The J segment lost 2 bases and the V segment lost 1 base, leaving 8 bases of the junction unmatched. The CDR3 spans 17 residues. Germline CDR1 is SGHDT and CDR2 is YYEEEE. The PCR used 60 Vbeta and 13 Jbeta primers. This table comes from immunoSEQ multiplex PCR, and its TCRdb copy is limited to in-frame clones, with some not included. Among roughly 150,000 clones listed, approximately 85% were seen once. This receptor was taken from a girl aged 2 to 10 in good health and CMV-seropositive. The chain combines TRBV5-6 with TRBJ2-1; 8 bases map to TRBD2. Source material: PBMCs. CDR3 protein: CASSLYTGRVTYNEQFF. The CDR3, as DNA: TGTGCCAGCAGCTTGTATACCGGGAGGGTAACCTACAATGAGCAGTTCTTC.